The subject of this entry is one T cell receptor beta chain. V was clipped by 5 bases and J by 5 bases; unmatched bases: 6. This CDR3 is built from 15 residues. The germline CDR1 and CDR2 sequences are MNHEY and SMNVEV (reference sequence). This entry belongs to a study of blood T cell repertoires in COVID-19. Study summary: Samples came from the United States, Italy and Spain, spanning acute and convalescent COVID-19. The cDNA or gDNA used as material had been derived from T cells, B-cell-depleted T cells, or PBMCs.

Original handling: Amplification with reference gene primers provided the estimates of nucleated cell counts. Some clones are missing from TCRdb's copy, which holds only in-frame ones; the method was immunoSEQ multiplex PCR. For V, J and clone size, that table is used; D and trimming come from the DNA. The table records 150,000 or so clones, about 86% of them present only once. The receptor's source is an older woman with acute or convalescent COVID-19. Material: peripheral blood. The genes are TRBV27 and TRBJ2-5, with 12 bases that match TRBD2. The CDR3 DNA is TGTGCCAGCAGTACGACTAGCGGGGGTGGGGAGACCCAGTACTTC. It is translated as CASSTTSGGGETQYF.